This section outlines one T cell receptor beta chain sequence together with its context. The antigen is not known. This sample was taken from a study of shared clonotypes between healthy human individuals. Findings of the study overall: Generation probability values for non-shared clonotypes were lower than those for clonotypes shared by all four donors.

The germline V gene has CDR1 SGHTA and CDR2 FQGNSA. The CDR3 runs 14 residues. Trimming took 5 bases from V and 4 from J, leaving 12 bases between them. Several immunoSEQ plates held equal portions of the genomic DNA taken from each subset. This table comes from immunoSEQ multiplex PCR, and its TCRdb copy is limited to in-frame clones, with some not included. The sample has over a million clones, 60% to 80% seen once. Input material: memory CD4+ T cells sorted from blood. This sample's subset: CD45RA-negative fraction. This sequence was found in a man aged 18 to 30 in good health. The chain recombines TRBV7-2 with TRBJ1-5; a weak D match, TRBD1 (6 bases). CDR3 in DNA: TGTGCCAGCAGCGCCGGGGGGGCGAATCAGCCCCAGCATTTT. Translated, it gives CASSAGGANQPQHF.